The T cell receptor beta chain described here comes from a study of molecular identifiers for immune sequencing clone quantification. Study-wide points: About a million naive cells reportedly did not prevent detection of spiked Jurkat TCR RNA from one cell. Clones that exceeded 20 RNA copies held over 98% of effector molecules, yet under 1% in naive cells.

With respect to this clonotype: Its target is unknown.

Preparation of the bulk TCR libraries relied on previously described methods and listed TCR primers. MiXCR, applied by TCRdb to the PCR reads, yields one record per CDR3 protein. The sample yields about half a million distinct CDR3 sequences, 25% seen once. There are 16 residues in the CDR3. The germline CDR1 and CDR2 sequences are MGHRA and YSYEKL. The trim removed 2 bases at V and 0 bases at J, leaving 5 bases unmatched. The sample taken for sequencing was naive CD8+ T cells from blood, with Jurkat cell RNA spiked in. Subset here: FACS-sorted CD8+CD4-CCR7+CD45RA+ naive T cells. V gene TRBV4-1 combines with J gene TRBJ2-3; 7 nucleotides align to TRBD2. The receptor comes from a human donor in good health. Some libraries in this study had Jurkat cell RNA spiked in. In nucleotides, the CDR3 is TGCGCCAGCAGCCAAAAGACTAGCACTAGCACAGATACGCAGTATTTT. It yields the protein CASSQKTSTSTDTQYF.